Sequencing of this T cell receptor beta chain was carried out in a study of long-term antiretroviral therapy in people with HIV. Study results and caveats: CDR3 length ranges were narrower in HIV repertoires than in controls. Relative to transplant donor controls, diversity remained lower despite increasing after ART.

The V and J ends lost 2 bases and 1 base respectively, with 11 bases between them. CDR1 is MGHDK, CDR2 SYGVNS, per germline. The CDR3 is 15 residues long. On this clone: What it binds is unknown.

At survey level, the immunoSEQ assay was run in its v3.0 version. Sequencing aimed to cover roughly 40,000-55,000 T-cell genomes per sample. Sequenced by immunoSEQ multiplex PCR; TCRdb stores in-frame clones only, minus some. The sample lists some 22,000 clones, around 83% occurring once. The TCR comes from a man aged 50 to 59 with HIV. Here the sequenced sample was unsorted PBMCs, taken 0.4 years after starting antiretroviral therapy. The chain uses TRBV25-1 and TRBJ1-1, with D unresolved. CDR3 nucleotides: TGTGCCAGCAGTGAAATTAGCGGCGGGAACACTGAAGCTTTCTTT. Translation: CASSEISGGNTEAFF.